The rows below give T cell receptor beta chains drawn from one sample of a study of blood T cell repertoires in COVID-19. The assay was immunoSEQ multiplex PCR, and TCRdb's table has in-frame clones only and misses some. Of 490,000 or so clones in the sample, 75% to 90% were seen once. The sequencing sample was made of PBMCs or T cells enriched from blood (not recorded which). The receptor source for this set is an older woman who had recovered from COVID-19. Both conserved end residues are trimmed from each CDR3. Each record gives: CDR3 protein, CDR3 length, V gene, J gene.

CDR3aa: SVVIRADTQY; len: 10; v_gene: TRBV29-1; j_gene: TRBJ2-3
CDR3aa: SVDTPGQGRFEQF; len: 13; v_gene: TRBV29-1; j_gene: TRBJ2-1
CDR3aa: ASSQEGLAGSYEQY; len: 14; v_gene: TRBV4-2; j_gene: TRBJ2-7
CDR3aa: ASSSQGWVEVDEQF; len: 14; v_gene: TRBV7-8; j_gene: TRBJ2-1
CDR3aa: ASRQSRFSYEQY; len: 12; v_gene: TRBV6-5; j_gene: TRBJ2-7
CDR3aa: ASSPLPGQGINEQF; len: 14; v_gene: TRBV4-1; j_gene: TRBJ2-1
CDR3aa: ASSLVGQGSHNEQF; len: 14; v_gene: TRBV7-9; j_gene: TRBJ2-1
CDR3aa: ASSEARLAYEQY; len: 12; v_gene: TRBV2; j_gene: TRBJ2-7
CDR3aa: ASSLDRSNEKLF; len: 12; v_gene: TRBV2; j_gene: TRBJ1-4
CDR3aa: ASRPPGRGNQPQH; len: 13; v_gene: TRBV27; j_gene: TRBJ1-5
CDR3aa: ASSEGARGRTEAF; len: 13; v_gene: TRBV21-1; j_gene: TRBJ1-1
CDR3aa: ASSPPGNNSPLH; len: 12; v_gene: TRBV4-1; j_gene: TRBJ1-6
CDR3aa: ASSYAGTDNQPQH; len: 13; v_gene: TRBV5-1; j_gene: TRBJ1-5
CDR3aa: ASSQDGGGDTGELF; len: 14; v_gene: TRBV4-1; j_gene: TRBJ2-2
CDR3aa: SASSHSNQPQH; len: 11; v_gene: TRBV20-1; j_gene: TRBJ1-5
CDR3aa: ASSVAKGALTDTQY; len: 14; v_gene: TRBV9; j_gene: TRBJ2-3
CDR3aa: ASTRSGTPYNEQF; len: 13; v_gene: TRBV19; j_gene: TRBJ2-1
CDR3aa: ASGLGLAGGHNEQF; len: 14; v_gene: TRBV5-5; j_gene: TRBJ2-1
CDR3aa: ASSYSTGAYNEQF; len: 13; v_gene: TRBV6-5; j_gene: TRBJ2-1
CDR3aa: ASSPDSRQPQH; len: 11; v_gene: TRBV18; j_gene: TRBJ1-5
CDR3aa: ASRGAGRTGELF; len: 12; v_gene: TRBV19; j_gene: TRBJ2-2
CDR3aa: ASSKIFGVYQPQH; len: 13; v_gene: TRBV19; j_gene: TRBJ1-5
CDR3aa: ASSLEGITGVEPQH; len: 14; v_gene: TRBV11-3; j_gene: TRBJ1-5
CDR3aa: SSLRGGTSAEQF; len: 12; v_gene: TRBV29-1; j_gene: TRBJ2-1
CDR3aa: ASSPGTGAYEQY; len: 12; v_gene: TRBV18; j_gene: TRBJ2-7
CDR3aa: ASSPLRTGVTGELF; len: 14; v_gene: TRBV18; j_gene: TRBJ2-2
CDR3aa: ASSYSTGGAVAAF; len: 13; v_gene: TRBV6-5; j_gene: TRBJ1-1
CDR3aa: ASSLRGQGAAGNTIY; len: 15; v_gene: TRBV7-8; j_gene: TRBJ1-3
CDR3aa: ASSKVRTGKDQPQH; len: 14; v_gene: TRBV21-1; j_gene: TRBJ1-5